This T cell receptor (beta chain) was documented in a study of shared clonotypes between healthy human individuals. Study-wide results and limits: Among a handful of donors, roughly 5.4% of naive CD4 clonotypes were found in common. Clonotype sharing among the donors was expected to vary with sequencing depth. The study found lower generation probabilities in non-shared clonotypes than in those shared by all four donors.

TCRdb's copy holds only in-frame clones and misses some; the assay was immunoSEQ multiplex PCR. Of approximately 2.4 million clones listed, around 95% were seen once; the top ten hold over 0.1%. The CDR3 is 15 amino acids. Germline V gene sequence: CDR1 SGHTA, CDR2 FQGNSA. The germline V and J ends were trimmed by 1 base and 2 bases, with 6 bases remaining between them. For this clone: Its antigen remains unknown. The identical CDR3 is also encoded by other nucleotide sequences in the sample.

Material: naive CD4+ T cells sorted from blood. Subset denoted: CD45RA+ positively selected. This receptor was identified in a young man in good health. This chain links TRBV7-2 with TRBJ2-6; TRBD1 is a possible D gene (5 bases). The DNA for the CDR3 is TGTGCCAGCAGCTTAGAAGGGGCTGGGGCCAACGTCCTGACTTTC. It codes for CASSLEGAGANVLTF.